A few counts support the clone carrying this TCR beta chain. This entry belongs to a study of identical twins. TCRdb reprocessed the 5' RACE reads with MiXCR, giving one entry per CDR3 protein. The profile covers a few hundred thousand distinct CDR3 sequences, with nearly 10% appearing a single time and around 3.2% taken by the ten largest. In germline, CDR1 is LNHDA, CDR2 SQIVND (reference sequence). The V gene lost 5 bases and the J gene lost 3 bases, with 17 bases spanning the gap. This CDR3 has 15 amino acids. The sample was also reused in another study, on yellow fever vaccine responses in identical twins.

Sequenced: PBMCs. The chain joins TRBV19 to TRBJ2-7, with D perhaps TRBD1 or TRBD2 (5 bases each). The source is a young woman in good health. The CDR3 region is CASSDTGTTYYEQYF. The CDR3 DNA reads TGTGCCAGTAGTGACACCGGGACGACCTACTACGAGCAGTACTTC.